What follows is one T cell receptor (beta chain) and its context. It lacks a known antigen. The data originate from a study of T cells expressing NK-cell markers (dated by TCRdb to the early 2020s). Broadly, across the study: Eight or nine donors provided sorted CD3+CD56+NKG2C+, CD3+CD56+NKG2C- and CD3+CD56-NKG2C+ T-cell subsets, whose TCR beta-chain repertoires were profiled. Seven of the eight sequenced donors were HCMV-seropositive and one was HCMV-seronegative. The eight sequenced donors were randomly selected healthy volunteers, three men and five women. Illumina HiSeq 2000/2500, MiSeq or NextSeq was used to sequence libraries as 2 x 150 bp reads. Overall study outcomes, separate from this receptor: In five to seven donors, the dominant CD3+CD56+NKG2C+ clonotypes were found to rank among the top 10 CD8+ clonotypes and to make up about 1.0-7.5% of CD8+ T cells. Whether the expanded NKG2C-expressing T cell clones were specific for HCMV antigens was left unclear. Those dominant clonotypes were again the most abundant among CD3+CD56-NKG2C+ cells in a few donors, at about 28.3-60.1%.

HCMV serostatus was determined by detecting HCMV-specific IgG in serum with a commercial ELISA kit. Peripheral blood mononuclear cells were isolated from blood by Ficoll density gradient centrifugation. Including the terminal cysteine and phenylalanine, the CDR3 comprises 13 residues. No DNA sequence is on record. The sequencer was an Illumina HiSeq 2000. TCR beta cDNA libraries were made by 5'RACE template switching that added a universal primer site and unique molecular identifiers. Priming for cDNA synthesis came from the TCR beta constant segment, and two successive PCR amplification steps followed. On the authors' methods: MIGEC was used to demultiplex reads and group the reads by UMI, and MiTCR was used to assemble and quantify clonotypes. To remove erroneous sequences, TCR cDNA sequences were retained only when supported by two or more reads. The tcR package was used for downstream repertoire analysis, and clonotypes were matched across fractions by CDR3 nucleotide sequence plus V segment. VDJmatch was used to annotate antigen specificity against VDJdb, with one amino acid substitution in CDR3 allowed. TCRdb reprocessed the reads and assigns one entry to each CDR3 protein sequence, leaving out DNA. TCRdb, not the authors, supplied the V and J calls. The sample's table lists a count of 300,000 to 450,000 distinct CDR3 sequences. Roughly 5.2% of the sample rests with the top ten.

The specimen was blood T cells: a sorted CD56 or NKG2C T cell subset, CD4+ or CD8+ T cells, or bulk PBMC T cells (not recorded which). The clonotype originates from a man aged 18-69 years in good health. The chain links TRBV12-3 or TRBV12-4 with TRBJ1-2. The CDR3 region reads CASSLLGDYGYTF.